Following are 8 T cell receptor beta chains from one sample sequenced in a study of spatial heterogeneity in lung cancer. TCRdb used MiXCR to reprocess the 5' RACE reads, holding one entry per CDR3 protein. Altogether 48,000 or so distinct CDR3 sequences are present, around 5.2% being singletons, with the ten largest covering approximately 10%. Specified time point: sample taken at primary tumor resection. Specimen: PBMCs, collected at surgery. Receptors were obtained from a male donor with early-stage non-small cell lung cancer.

This clonotype appeared many times. This chain joins TRBV15 and TRBJ1-1, with TRBD1 matching over 8 bases. The CDR3 runs to 14 residues. The germline V gene has CDR1 LNHNV and CDR2 YYDKDF (reference sequence). J gave up 5 bases and V 3 bases, and 5 bases lay outside the gene matches. CDR3 in DNA: TGTGCCACCAGCAGGACAGGGGAGAGTACTGAAGCTTTCTTT. It is translated as CATSRTGESTEAFF.

This clonotype occurred many times. The genes are TRBV2 and TRBJ2-3, with TRBD2 matching over 12 bases. CDR3 size: 17 residues. The V gene's germline CDR1 is SNHLY and CDR2 FYNNEI. Losses at the gene ends were 4 bases for V and 2 bases for J; bases not matched to a gene: 7. The CDR3 DNA follows: TGTGCCAGCAGTGGGAGACTAGCGGGAGTTCTCACAGATACGCAGTATTTT. Its protein product is CASSGRLAGVLTDTQYF. Looking up the rest from reference TRBV2 and TRBJ2-3 gives the full variable domain: EPEVTQTPSHQVTQMGQEVILRCVPISNHLYFYWYRQILGQKVEFLVSFYNNEISEKSEIFDDQFSVERPDGSNFTLKIRSTKLEDSAMYFCASSGRLAGVLTDTQYFGPGTRLTVL.

The CDR3 loop reads CASSSKPDRENEKLFF. CDR3 in DNA: TGTGCCAGCAGCTCGAAGCCTGACAGGGAAAATGAAAAACTGTTTTTT. V gene TRBV7-2 combines with J gene TRBJ1-4; 7 positions match TRBD1. CDR1 is SGHTA, CDR2 FQGNSA, per germline. V gave up 4 bases and J gave up 5 bases; unmatched junction bases: 10. This CDR3 is 16 amino acids long.

This clonotype was detected many times. J is TRBJ2-5 and V is TRBV6-5, with D possibly called TRBD1 or TRBD2 (5 bases each). V was trimmed by 6 bases and J by 2 bases, leaving 16 bases between them. The CDR3 sequence is 15 residues long. Germline lookup yields CDR1 MNHEY and CDR2 SVGAGI. CDR3 region: CASSPRGSLQETQYF. The DNA of the CDR3 is TGTGCCAGCAGCCCCCGGGGCAGCCTACAAGAGACCCAGTACTTC.

This clonotype was found many times. The rearrangement links TRBV3-1 to TRBJ2-2; tentative D call: TRBD2 (6 bases). This CDR3 comprises 14 residues. Germline CDR1 reads LGHDT; CDR2 reads YNNKEL (reference sequence). Trimming cost V 7 bases and J 4 bases, with 13 bases left between them. The CDR3 DNA is TGTGCCAGCATCAGGCAGGGAGGCACCGGGGAGCTGTTTTTT. As protein: CASIRQGGTGELFF.

This clonotype showed up many times. CDR3 in amino acids: CASSPRQGAGNTIYF. In DNA form, the CDR3 reads TGTGCCAGCAGCCCTCGACAGGGGGCCGGAAACACCATATATTTT. This rearrangement joins TRBV7-2 to TRBJ1-3, with TRBD1 matching 10 bases. Germline V gene lookup returns CDR1 SGHTA and CDR2 FQGNSA. CDR3 size: 15 residues. V shed 5 bases, J shed 4 bases, and the junction held 5 bases outside the gene matches.

This clonotype was recorded many times. The V call is TRBV28, the J call TRBJ2-7; TRBD1 matches 7 bases. The CDR3 loop spans 16 amino acids. Looked up from germline, CDR1 is MDHEN and CDR2 is SYDVKM. V gave up 5 bases and J gave up 1 base; unmatched junction bases: 11. The CDR3 reads CASSQLAGTASYEQYF. The DNA of the CDR3 is TGTGCCAGCAGTCAATTGGCTGGGACAGCTTCCTACGAGCAGTACTTC.

This clonotype was detected only a few times. V gene TRBV7-9 combines with J gene TRBJ2-1, with D hard to call. V lost 0 bases and J lost 9, with 0 bases in between. The germline gives CDR1 SEHNR, CDR2 FQNEAQ (reference sequence). The CDR3 consists of 10 residues. CDR3 DNA sequence: TGTGCCAGCAGCTTAGCTGAGCAGTTCTTC. Its translation: CASSLAEQFF.